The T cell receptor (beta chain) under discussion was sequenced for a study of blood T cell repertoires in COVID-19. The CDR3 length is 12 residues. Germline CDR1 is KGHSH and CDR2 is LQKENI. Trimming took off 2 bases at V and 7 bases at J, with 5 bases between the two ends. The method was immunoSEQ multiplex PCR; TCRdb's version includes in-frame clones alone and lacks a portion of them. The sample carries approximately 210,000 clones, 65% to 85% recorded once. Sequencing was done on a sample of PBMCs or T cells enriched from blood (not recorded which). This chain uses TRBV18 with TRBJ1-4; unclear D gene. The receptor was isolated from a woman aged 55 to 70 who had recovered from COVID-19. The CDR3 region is CASSPSPEKLFF. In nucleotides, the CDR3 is TGTGCCAGCTCACCAAGCCCTGAAAAACTGTTTTTT.